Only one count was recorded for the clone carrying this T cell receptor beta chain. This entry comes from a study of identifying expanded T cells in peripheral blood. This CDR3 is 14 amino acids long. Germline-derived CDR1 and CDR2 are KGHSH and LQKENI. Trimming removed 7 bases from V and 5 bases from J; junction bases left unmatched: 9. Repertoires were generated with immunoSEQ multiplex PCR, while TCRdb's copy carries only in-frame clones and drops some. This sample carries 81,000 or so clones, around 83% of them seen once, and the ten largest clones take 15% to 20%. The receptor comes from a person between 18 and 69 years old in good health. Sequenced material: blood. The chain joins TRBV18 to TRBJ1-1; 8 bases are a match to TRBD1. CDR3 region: CASCWTGSDTEAFF. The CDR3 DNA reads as TGTGCCAGCTGCTGGACAGGGTCAGATACTGAAGCTTTCTTT.